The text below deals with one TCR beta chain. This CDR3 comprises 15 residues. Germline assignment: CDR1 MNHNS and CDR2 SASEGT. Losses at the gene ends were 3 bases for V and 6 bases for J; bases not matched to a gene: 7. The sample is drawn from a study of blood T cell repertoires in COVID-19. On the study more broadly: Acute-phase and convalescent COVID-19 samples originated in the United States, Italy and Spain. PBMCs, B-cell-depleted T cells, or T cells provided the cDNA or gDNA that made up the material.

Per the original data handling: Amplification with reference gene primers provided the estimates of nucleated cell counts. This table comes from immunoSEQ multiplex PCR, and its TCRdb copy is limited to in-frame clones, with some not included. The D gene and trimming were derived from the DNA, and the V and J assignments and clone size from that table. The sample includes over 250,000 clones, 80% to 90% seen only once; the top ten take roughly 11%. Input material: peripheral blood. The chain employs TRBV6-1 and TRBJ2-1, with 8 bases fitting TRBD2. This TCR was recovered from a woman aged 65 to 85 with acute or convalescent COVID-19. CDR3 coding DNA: TGTGCCAGCAGTGATCTGGGTCGGGGGGGCAATGAGCAGTTCTTC. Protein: CASSDLGRGGNEQFF.